Shown below are 26 T cell receptor beta chains from a single sample sequenced in a study of blood T cell repertoires in COVID-19. Sequenced by immunoSEQ multiplex PCR; TCRdb stores in-frame clones only, minus some. This table holds some 50,000 clones, roughly 82% found once. The sample comprised peripheral blood. The origin of the receptors is a human donor in a cohort sampled during active COVID-19.

As concerns this clone: Distinct nucleotide sequences in the sample also encode this CDR3. The V call is TRBV5-5, the J call TRBJ2-7; 8 bases are shared with TRBD1. CDR3 length: 15 residues. The germline gives CDR1 SGHKS, CDR2 YYEKEE (reference sequence). V lost 4 bases and J lost 4; bases outside the gene matches: 10. The CDR3 DNA follows: TGTGCCAGCAGCCAAACCACAGGGGGTTCGTACGAGCAGTACTTC. It encodes CASSQTTGGSYEQYF.

The chain is built from TRBV4-3 and TRBJ1-1; no definite D call. The length of the CDR3 is 15 residues. V was cut by 1 base and J by 4 bases, with 13 bases left in between. Germline CDR1 reads LGHNA; CDR2 reads YSLEER. CDR3 in amino acids: CASSQAASESTEAFF. The CDR3 coding sequence is TGCGCCAGCAGCCAAGCCGCCTCCGAGAGCACTGAAGCTTTCTTT.

The rearrangement joins TRBV6-5 to TRBJ1-2; possible D gene TRBD1, 6 bases. V lost 7 bases and J lost 4, with 10 bases in between. This CDR3 region has 12 residues. The germline CDR1 and CDR2 sequences are MNHEY and SVGAGI. As DNA, the CDR3 is TGTGCCAGCACCGACAGGATCTATGGCTACACCTTC. Translation gives CASTDRIYGYTF.

This sequence joins TRBV18 and TRBJ1-2; D may be TRBD1 (5 bases). CDR3 size: 15 residues. Germline V lookup: CDR1 KGHSH, CDR2 LQKENI. V lost 3 bases and J lost 4, with 15 bases in between. CDR3 DNA sequence: TGTGCCAGCTCACCGGGGCAGAACAACCCCTATGGCTACACCTTC. Amino acids: CASSPGQNNPYGYTF. The variable domain in full, with the rest retrieved from reference TRBV18 and TRBJ1-2, is NAGVMQNPRHLVRRRGQEARLRCSPMKGHSHVYWYRQLPEEGLKFMVYLQKENIIDESGMPKERFSAEFPKEGPSILRIQQVVRGDSAAYFCASSPGQNNPYGYTFGSGTRLTVV.

CDR3 amino acids: CASTISGLAGDSTQYF. CDR3 bases: TGTGCCAGCACCATCTCGGGACTAGCGGGAGATAGTACGCAGTATTTT. The chain joins TRBV19 to TRBJ2-3; 14 nucleotides align to TRBD2. This CDR3 region has 16 residues. Germline lookup yields CDR1 LNHDA and CDR2 SQIVND (reference sequence). V dropped 9 bases and J dropped 8; count of bases not matched to a gene: 13.

V usage is TRBV30 and J usage is TRBJ1-3; 8 bases agree with TRBD1. Germline loops: CDR1 GTSNPN, CDR2 SVGIG (reference sequence). J gave up 3 bases and V 5 bases, and 9 bases lay outside the gene matches. This CDR3 has 15 residues. The CDR3 region is CAWCLAGQVGNTIYF. Written as DNA, the CDR3 is TGTGCCTGGTGCCTTGCGGGACAGGTTGGAAACACCATATATTTT.

The rearrangement uses TRBV7-9 and TRBJ1-5; D not certain. V was pared by 2 bases and J by 0 bases, with 8 bases between. CDR3 size: 15 residues. Germline CDR1 reads SEHNR; CDR2 reads FQNEAQ (reference sequence). The CDR3 here is CASSLSGYSNQPQHF. The CDR3 nucleotides read TGTGCCAGCAGCTTAAGCGGCTATAGCAATCAGCCCCAGCATTTT.

The chain combines TRBV27 with TRBJ2-1; D ambiguous. The CDR3 loop spans 14 amino acids. CDR1 is MNHEY and CDR2 is SMNVEV in the germline V gene (reference sequence). The ends were cut back, 3 bases at V and 8 bases at J, with 14 bases in the middle. CDR3 loop: CASSLGLGSHEQFF. CDR3 DNA: TGTGCCAGCAGTTTGGGCCTCGGAAGCCATGAGCAGTTCTTC.

The V and J genes are TRBV28 and TRBJ1-2, with D possibly being TRBD1 (6 bases). Germline-derived CDR1 and CDR2 are MDHEN and SYDVKM. V gave up 6 bases and J gave up 2 bases, with 10 bases separating them. The CDR3 totals 13 residues. For the CDR3, the DNA is TGTGCCAGCAGGAACAGGGCAAACTATGGCTACACCTTC. As protein: CASRNRANYGYTF.

The chain uses TRBV5-1 and TRBJ1-4; D ambiguous. Germline CDR1 reads SGHRS; CDR2 reads YFSETQ. The CDR3 is made up of 13 amino acids. The CDR3: CFEAGATNEKLFF. The CDR3 DNA follows: TGCTTCGAGGCGGGTGCAACTAATGAAAAACTGTTTTTT.

V and J are TRBV18 and TRBJ1-3; D perhaps matches TRBD1 (5 bases). Germline V lookup: CDR1 KGHSH, CDR2 LQKENI. The CDR3 is 15 residues long. V lost 0 bases and J lost 0, with 6 bases in between. The CDR3 region is CASSPPGGSGNTIYF. The CDR3 DNA reads as TGTGCCAGCTCACCACCGGGGGGCTCTGGAAACACCATATATTTT.

This rearrangement joins TRBV27 to TRBJ2-7; D gene ambiguous. V was clipped by 6 bases and J by 0 bases, with 9 bases between them. The CDR3 is made up of 13 amino acids. The germline gives CDR1 MNHEY, CDR2 SMNVEV (reference sequence). CDR3 sequence (DNA): TGTGCCAGCAGCTCCCGGGTCTCCTACGAGCAGTACTTC. Amino acids: CASSSRVSYEQYF.

Only one count was recorded for this clone. This chain uses TRBV6-6 with TRBJ1-6; 11 bases are shared with TRBD1. Germline values: CDR1 MNHNY, CDR2 SVGAGI (reference sequence). This CDR3 comprises 16 residues. Trimming took 4 bases from V and 10 from J; bases not matched to a gene: 9. CDR3 nucleotide sequence: TGTGCCAGCAGTTCCCCGGACAGGGGGCATGGATCACCCCTCCACTTT. Its protein product is CASSSPDRGHGSPLHF.

This clone was recorded only once. The rearrangement uses TRBV6-6 and TRBJ1-1; possibly TRBD1 for D (5 bases). Trimming stripped 0 bases from V and 3 bases from J, with 11 bases between. The germline CDR1 and CDR2 sequences are MNHNY and SVGAGI (reference sequence). This CDR3 spans 15 amino acids. CDR3 loop: CASSYSEWGDTEAFF. As DNA, the CDR3 is TGTGCCAGCAGTTACTCGGAATGGGGGGACACTGAAGCTTTCTTT.

Worth noting for this clone: It is unclear where the CDR3 begins or ends on the DNA, so no DNA is shown, and the CDR3 is as TCRdb lists it. The V and J genes are TRBV7-2 and TRBJ1-5; the table's D call, TRBD1, was not checked against the DNA. Germline lookup yields CDR1 SGHTA and CDR2 FQGNSA. Inclusive of both ends, the CDR3 amounts to 16 amino acids. CDR3 amino acids: CASSSSPGQRNQPQHF.

V usage is TRBV9 and J usage is TRBJ1-1; weak D call: TRBD1 (5 bases). The CDR3 consists of 16 residues. Germline loops: CDR1 SGDLS, CDR2 YYNGEE. V was trimmed by 3 bases and J by 1 base, leaving 16 bases between them. CDR3 in amino acids: CASSGFDRPSNTEAFF. The CDR3 DNA reads as TGTGCCAGCAGCGGGTTTGACAGACCCTCGAACACTGAAGCTTTCTTT.

This chain uses TRBV7-2 with TRBJ2-5; the match to TRBD2 covers 9 bases. Germline values: CDR1 SGHTA, CDR2 FQGNSA. Trimming removed 5 bases from V and 6 bases from J; junction bases left unmatched: 13. This CDR3 comprises 16 residues. This CDR3 reads CASSAAGTSFQKTQYF. The CDR3 nucleotides are TGTGCCAGCAGCGCAGCCGGGACTAGCTTTCAAAAGACCCAGTACTTC.

This chain connects TRBV7-2 to TRBJ1-4; no reliable D call. V was cut by 5 bases and J by 5 bases, with 18 bases left in between. CDR1 and CDR2 (germline): SGHTA, FQGNSA. The CDR3 has 16 amino acids. The CDR3 spells CASSPSMDGGNEKLFF. In nucleotides, the CDR3 is TGTGCCAGCAGCCCCTCCATGGACGGAGGGAATGAAAAACTGTTTTTT. Variable domain in full (rest from reference TRBV7-2 and TRBJ1-4): GAGVSQSPSNKVTEKGKDVELRCDPISGHTALYWYRQSLGQGLEFLIYFQGNSAPDKSGLPSDRFSAERTGGSVSTLTIQRTQQEDSAVYLCASSPSMDGGNEKLFFGSGTQLSVL.

This chain connects TRBV7-2 to TRBJ2-4; perhaps TRBD2 as D (6 bases). The V end was cut by 7 bases, the J end by 0 bases, with 19 bases between. This CDR3 region has 17 residues. The germline CDR1 and CDR2 sequences are SGHTA and FQGNSA. The CDR3 sequence: CASTGGAGLPAKNIQYF. CDR3 coding DNA: TGTGCCAGCACCGGCGGGGCCGGACTACCAGCCAAAAACATTCAGTACTTC.

The chain recombines TRBV3-1 (or the pseudogene TRBV3-2) with TRBJ2-2; D not resolved. V lost 4 bases to trimming and J lost 0 bases, with 12 bases between them. Germline assignment: CDR1 LGHDT and CDR2 YNNKEL (reference sequence). This CDR3 region has 16 residues. The CDR3 reads CASSLGIGANTGELFF. CDR3 sequence (DNA): TGTGCCAGCAGCCTTGGAATCGGAGCGAACACCGGGGAGCTGTTTTTT.

Only one count was recorded for this clone. The V gene is TRBV2, the J gene TRBJ2-1; TRBD2 agrees at 10 bases. V was pared by 1 base and J by 3 bases, with 0 bases of the junction left unmatched. The CDR3 has 15 residues. The germline V gene encodes CDR1 SNHLY and CDR2 FYNNEI. This chain's CDR3 is CASSEGTSGYNEQFF. The CDR3 nucleotides read TGTGCCAGCAGTGAAGGGACTAGCGGCTACAATGAGCAGTTCTTC.

The CDR3 DNA follows: TGTGCCAGCAGCTTAGAGGCAGGCCACGAGCAGTACTTC. Translation: CASSLEAGHEQYF. The chain combines TRBV11-2 with TRBJ2-7; D remains ambiguous. This CDR3 comprises 13 residues. The germline gives CDR1 SGHAT, CDR2 FQNNGV. Trimming stripped 0 bases from V and 5 bases from J, with 8 bases between.

This chain links TRBV6-5 with TRBJ1-2; 7 nucleotides line up with TRBD1. J gave up 6 bases and V 5 bases, and 6 bases lay outside the gene matches. This CDR3 spans 13 amino acids. The germline gives CDR1 MNHEY, CDR2 SVGAGI. CDR3 amino acids: CASSTFGQDGYTF. The CDR3 nucleotides read TGTGCCAGCAGTACCTTTGGACAGGATGGCTACACCTTC.

The V gene is TRBV7-8, the J gene TRBJ1-4, with a weak D call TRBD1 (5 bases). With 6 bases removed from V and 5 bases from J, the gap between germline ends came to 16 bases. The CDR3 is 15 amino acids. Germline CDR1 SGHVS, CDR2 FQNEAQ. CDR3 DNA: TGTGCCAGCAGTTCCTCCTCAGGGTACAATGAAAAACTGTTTTTT. Translating gives CASSSSSGYNEKLFF.

The chain combines TRBV19 with TRBJ2-3; perhaps TRBD1 as D (8 bases). With 4 bases removed from V and 3 bases from J, the gap between germline ends came to 14 bases. This CDR3 has 15 residues. The V gene's germline CDR1 is LNHDA and CDR2 SQIVND (reference sequence). The CDR3 DNA reads TGTGCCAGTAGTAGCGGACAGGGAGGGACAGATACGCAGTATTTT. Encoded protein: CASSSGQGGTDTQYF.

CDR3 bases: TGTGCCAGCAGCTTGGACAGTGACTATGGCTACACCTTC. This codes for CASSLDSDYGYTF. The chain combines TRBV5-4 with TRBJ1-2, with D unclear. The CDR3 spans 13 residues. Germline V lookup: CDR1 SGHNT, CDR2 YYREEE (reference sequence). V was trimmed by 0 bases and J by 3 bases, leaving 6 bases between them.